The clone carrying this T cell receptor (beta chain) was seen at least ten times. Its target is not known. This sample stems from a study of T cells after posttransplantation cyclophosphamide. Study-wide points: Recipient CMV seropositivity and CMV reactivation strongly tracked TRB clonality. Later blood repertoires were often dominated by clones from the donor CD8+ memory compartment. TRB overlap between skin or GI tissue T cells and blood was limited.

Looked up from germline, CDR1 is SGHAT and CDR2 is FQNNGV. Trimming removed 0 bases from V and 6 bases from J; junction bases left unmatched: 1. CDR3 length equals 15 residues. Produced via immunoSEQ multiplex PCR; TCRdb's table is partial and in-frame only. The sample includes over 25,000 clones, none of them occurring once. On the day of bone marrow donation, the related graft donor provided peripheral blood. The rearrangement joins TRBV11-2 to TRBJ2-2; 10 bases map to TRBD2. This clonotype was obtained from an older woman in good health, CMV-negative, and a related stem cell transplant donor. Sequences were obtained from PBMCs. CDR3: CASSLDLAGAGELFF. CDR3 nucleotides: TGTGCCAGCAGCTTAGATCTAGCGGGGGCCGGGGAGCTGTTTTTT.